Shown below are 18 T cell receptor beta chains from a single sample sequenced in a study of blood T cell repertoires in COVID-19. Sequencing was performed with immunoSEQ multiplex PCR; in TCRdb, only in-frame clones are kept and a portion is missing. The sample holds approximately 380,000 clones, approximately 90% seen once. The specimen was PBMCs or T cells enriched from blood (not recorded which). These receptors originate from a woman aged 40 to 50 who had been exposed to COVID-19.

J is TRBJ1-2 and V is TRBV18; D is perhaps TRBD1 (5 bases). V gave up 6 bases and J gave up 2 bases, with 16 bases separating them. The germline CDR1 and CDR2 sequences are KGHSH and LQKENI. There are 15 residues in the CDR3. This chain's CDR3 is CASSRDRAGNYGYTF. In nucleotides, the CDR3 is TGTGCCAGCTCCCGCGATCGGGCAGGGAACTATGGCTACACCTTC.

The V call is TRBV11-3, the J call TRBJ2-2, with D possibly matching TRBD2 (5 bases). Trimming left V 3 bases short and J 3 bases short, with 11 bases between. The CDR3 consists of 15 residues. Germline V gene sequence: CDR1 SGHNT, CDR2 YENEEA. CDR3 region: CASSLVDSYTGELFF. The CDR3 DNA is TGTGCCAGCAGCTTGGTGGACTCCTACACCGGGGAGCTGTTTTTT.

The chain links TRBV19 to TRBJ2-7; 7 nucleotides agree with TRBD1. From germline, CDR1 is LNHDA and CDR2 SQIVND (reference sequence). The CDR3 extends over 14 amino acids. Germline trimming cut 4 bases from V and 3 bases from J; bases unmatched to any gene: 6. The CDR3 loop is CASSRRTGDYEQYF. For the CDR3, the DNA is TGTGCCAGTAGTAGACGGACAGGAGACTACGAGCAGTACTTC.

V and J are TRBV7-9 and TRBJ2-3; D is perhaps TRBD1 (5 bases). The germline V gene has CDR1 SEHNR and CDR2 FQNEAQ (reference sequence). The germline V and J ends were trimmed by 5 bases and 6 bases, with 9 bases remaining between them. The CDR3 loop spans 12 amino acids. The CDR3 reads CASSRSGDTQYF. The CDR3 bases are TGTGCCAGCAGCCGCTCAGGGGATACGCAGTATTTT.

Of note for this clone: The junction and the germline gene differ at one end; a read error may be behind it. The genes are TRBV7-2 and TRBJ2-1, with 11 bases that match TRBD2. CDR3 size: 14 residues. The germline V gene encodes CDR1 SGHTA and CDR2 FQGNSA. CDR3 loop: CASTLGTSGNEQFF. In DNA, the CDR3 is TGTGCCAGCACCTTAGGGACTAGCGGCAATGAGCAGTTCTTC.

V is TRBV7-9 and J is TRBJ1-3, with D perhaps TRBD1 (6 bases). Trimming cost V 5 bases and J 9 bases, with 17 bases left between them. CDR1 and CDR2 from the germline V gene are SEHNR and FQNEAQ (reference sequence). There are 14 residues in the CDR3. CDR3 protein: CASSPSLQGTTIYF. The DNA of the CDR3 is TGTGCCAGCAGCCCTTCTCTTCAGGGGACCACCATATATTTT.

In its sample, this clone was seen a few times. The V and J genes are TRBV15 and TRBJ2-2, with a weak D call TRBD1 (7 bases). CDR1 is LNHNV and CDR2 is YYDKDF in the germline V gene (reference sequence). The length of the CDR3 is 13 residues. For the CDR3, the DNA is TGTGCAGCAGGGGGGCCGGGCACCGGGGAGCTGTTTTTT. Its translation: CAAGGPGTGELFF. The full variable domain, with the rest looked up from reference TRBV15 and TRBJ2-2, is DAMVIQNPRYQVTQFGKPVTLSCSQTLNHNVMYWYQQKSSQAPKLLFHYYDKDFNNEADTPDNFQSRRPNTSFCFLDIRSPGLGDTAMYLCAAGGPGTGELFFGEGSRLTVL.

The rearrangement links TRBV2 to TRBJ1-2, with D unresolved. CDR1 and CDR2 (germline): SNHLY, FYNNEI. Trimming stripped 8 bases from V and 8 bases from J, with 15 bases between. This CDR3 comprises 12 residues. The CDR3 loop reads CASEVAGGGYTF. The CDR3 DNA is TGTGCCAGCGAGGTAGCAGGCGGGGGCTACACCTTC.

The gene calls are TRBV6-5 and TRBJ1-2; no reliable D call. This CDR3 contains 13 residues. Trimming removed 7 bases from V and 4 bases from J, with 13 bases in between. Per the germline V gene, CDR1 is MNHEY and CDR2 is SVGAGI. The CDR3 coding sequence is TGTGCCAGCACCCCCGGGGAGGCCTATGGCTACACCTTC. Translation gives CASTPGEAYGYTF.

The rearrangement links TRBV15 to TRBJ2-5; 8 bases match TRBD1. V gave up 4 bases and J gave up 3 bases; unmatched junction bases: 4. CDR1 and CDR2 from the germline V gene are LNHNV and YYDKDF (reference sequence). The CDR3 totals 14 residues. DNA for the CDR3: TGTGCCACCAGCATCGGACAGGGCGAAGAGACCCAGTACTTC. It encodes CATSIGQGEETQYF.

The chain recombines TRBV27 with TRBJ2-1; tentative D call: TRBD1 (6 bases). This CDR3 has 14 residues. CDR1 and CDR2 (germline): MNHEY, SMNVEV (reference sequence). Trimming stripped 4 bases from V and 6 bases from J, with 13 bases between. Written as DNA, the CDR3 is TGTGCCAGCAGTTCCTTGGACAGAGTCAATGAGCAGTTCTTC. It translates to CASSSLDRVNEQFF.

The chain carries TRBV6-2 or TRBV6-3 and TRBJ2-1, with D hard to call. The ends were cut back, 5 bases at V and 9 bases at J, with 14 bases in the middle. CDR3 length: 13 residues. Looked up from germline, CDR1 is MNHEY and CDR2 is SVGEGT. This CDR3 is CASSHTSRGEQFF. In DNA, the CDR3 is TGTGCCAGCAGTCATACCTCGAGAGGTGAGCAGTTCTTC.

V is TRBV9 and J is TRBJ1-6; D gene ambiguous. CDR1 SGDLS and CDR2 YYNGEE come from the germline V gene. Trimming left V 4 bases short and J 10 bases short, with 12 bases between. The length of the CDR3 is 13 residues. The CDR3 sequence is CASSYNDGSPLHF. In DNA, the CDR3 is TGTGCCAGCAGCTATAACGACGGGTCACCCCTCCACTTT.

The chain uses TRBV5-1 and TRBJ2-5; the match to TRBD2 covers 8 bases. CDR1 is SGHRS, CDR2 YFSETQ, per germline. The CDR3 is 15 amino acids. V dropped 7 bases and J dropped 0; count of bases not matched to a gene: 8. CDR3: CASGNSGAYQETQYF. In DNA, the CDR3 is TGCGCCAGCGGGAATAGCGGGGCCTACCAAGAGACCCAGTACTTC.

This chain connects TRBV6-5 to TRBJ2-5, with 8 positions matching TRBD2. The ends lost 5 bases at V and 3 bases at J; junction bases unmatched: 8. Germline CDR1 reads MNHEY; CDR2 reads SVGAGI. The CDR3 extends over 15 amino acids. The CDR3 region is CASSPLGGGKETQYF. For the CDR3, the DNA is TGTGCCAGCAGTCCCCTTGGCGGGGGGAAAGAGACCCAGTACTTC.

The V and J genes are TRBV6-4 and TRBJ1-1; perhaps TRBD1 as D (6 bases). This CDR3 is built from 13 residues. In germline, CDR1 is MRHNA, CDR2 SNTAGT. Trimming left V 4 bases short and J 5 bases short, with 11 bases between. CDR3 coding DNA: TGTGCCAGCAGTGCCGGCACAGGGACTGAAGCTTTCTTT. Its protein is CASSAGTGTEAFF.

CDR3 loop: CASSLAGQDSNQPQHF. The CDR3 bases are TGCGCCAGCAGCTTGGCTGGACAAGATAGCAATCAGCCCCAGCATTTT. The V call is TRBV5-1, the J call TRBJ1-5; D is perhaps TRBD1 (5 bases). Germline CDR1 is SGHRS and CDR2 is YFSETQ. V lost 0 bases to trimming and J lost 0 bases, with 10 bases between them. This CDR3 comprises 16 residues.

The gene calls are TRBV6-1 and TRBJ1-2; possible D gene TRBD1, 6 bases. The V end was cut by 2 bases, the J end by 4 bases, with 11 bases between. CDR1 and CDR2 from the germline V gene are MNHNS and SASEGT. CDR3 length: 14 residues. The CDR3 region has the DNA TGTGCCAGCAGTGAAAGGGGGACAAGCTATGGCTACACCTTC. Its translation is CASSERGTSYGYTF.